These 19 T cell receptor beta chains share one sample of origin, sequenced in a study of T cell clonotyping in hematopoietic cell transplantation. Here immunoSEQ multiplex PCR was the method, and the copy in TCRdb shows in-frame clones only, minus some. The table has about 19,000 clones, roughly 80% seen once. Time point in this sample: recipient sample about 28 days before transplant, after cytoreduction. The sequences come from peripheral blood mononuclear cells, collected before stem cell transplant. These receptors were taken from a man aged 60 to 75 with acute myeloid leukemia. Some clones in this sample may be carry-over from other donors' samples.

V usage is TRBV20-1 and J usage is TRBJ1-3; D is undetermined. The germline V and J ends were trimmed by 1 base and 4 bases, with 2 bases remaining between them. The CDR3 loop spans 11 amino acids. Germline CDR1 is DFQATT and CDR2 is SNEGSKA (reference sequence). The CDR3 DNA sequence: TGCAGTGCTAGAGGGGGAAACACCATATATTTT. Amino acid sequence: CSARGGNTIYF.

This chain connects TRBV4-2 to TRBJ1-1; D gene unclear. Germline V CDR1 and CDR2: LGHNA, YNFKEQ. The CDR3 contains 13 residues. Trimming stripped 3 bases from V and 7 bases from J, with 12 bases between. In nucleotides, the CDR3 is TGTGCCAGCAGCCATACCTCAGTTGGTGAAGCTTTCTTT. Translating gives CASSHTSVGEAFF.

This sequence joins TRBV19 and TRBJ2-7; D possibly corresponds to TRBD1 (6 bases). The V end was cut by 0 bases, the J end by 3 bases, with 12 bases between. The CDR3 loop spans 15 amino acids. Per germline, CDR1 LNHDA and CDR2 SQIVND (reference sequence). The CDR3 loop reads CASSIDPQGVYEQYF. CDR3 DNA sequence: TGTGCCAGTAGTATAGACCCACAGGGAGTCTACGAGCAGTACTTC. Full variable domain (rest looked up from reference TRBV19 and TRBJ2-7): DGGITQSPKYLFRKEGQNVTLSCEQNLNHDAMYWYRQDPGQGLRLIYYSQIVNDFQKGDIAEGYSVSREKKESFPLTVTSAQKNPTAFYLCASSIDPQGVYEQYFGPGTRLTVT.

The V gene is TRBV19, the J gene TRBJ1-1, with TRBD1 matching 10 bases. V lost 1 base and J lost 6; bases outside the gene matches: 11. The CDR3 sequence is 17 residues long. CDR1 is LNHDA and CDR2 is SQIVND in the germline V gene (reference sequence). The DNA for the CDR3 is TGTGCCAGTAGTATAGGCCGACAGGGGGCAGGTTCGGCTGAAGCTTTCTTT. It encodes CASSIGRQGAGSAEAFF.

This rearrangement joins TRBV6-1 to TRBJ1-2; the match to TRBD1 covers 9 bases. V dropped 2 bases and J dropped 8; count of bases not matched to a gene: 15. The germline gives CDR1 MNHNS, CDR2 SASEGT. CDR3 length: 17 amino acids. CDR3 region: CASSELGQGAIRGGYTF. DNA of the CDR3: TGTGCCAGCAGTGAACTGGGACAGGGAGCAATTCGAGGGGGCTACACCTTC.

Relative to its sample, this clone is large (0.1 to 1%). V gene TRBV2 combines with J gene TRBJ1-5; 8 nucleotides align to TRBD1. CDR1 and CDR2 (germline): SNHLY, FYNNEI. The V segment lost 9 bases and the J segment 4 bases; nucleotides outside the gene matches: 8. The CDR3 totals 14 residues. CDR3 residues: CARGGTGGNQPQHF. The CDR3 bases are TGTGCCAGGGGAGGTACAGGGGGAAATCAGCCCCAGCATTTT.

Only one count was recorded for this clone. The CDR3 DNA sequence: TGTGCCAGCAGTGAGGGGACAATCTACTATGGCTACACCTTC. Translating it yields CASSEGTIYYGYTF. The chain joins TRBV25-1 to TRBJ1-2; maybe TRBD1 (6 bases). The CDR3 length is 14 residues. The V gene lost 3 bases and the J gene lost 3 bases, with 11 bases spanning the gap. CDR1 is MGHDK, CDR2 SYGVNS, per germline.

The rearrangement joins TRBV2 to TRBJ1-1, with no clear D. This CDR3 comprises 15 residues. V shed 3 bases and J shed 1 base, with 12 bases lying between them. Germline-derived CDR1 and CDR2 are SNHLY and FYNNEI. CDR3 in DNA: TGTGCCAGCAGTGACCCCAGGAAGGCGAACACTGAAGCTTTCTTT. As protein: CASSDPRKANTEAFF.

This chain joins TRBV2 and TRBJ1-5; 10 nucleotides match TRBD1. Germline trimming cut 3 bases from V and 1 base from J; bases unmatched to any gene: 6. Germline V gene data show CDR1 as SNHLY and CDR2 as FYNNEI. This CDR3 has 17 residues. CDR3 in amino acids: CASSDGTGVTSNQPQHF. The CDR3, as DNA: TGTGCCAGCAGTGATGGGACAGGGGTGACGAGCAATCAGCCCCAGCATTTT.

J is TRBJ2-5 and V is TRBV5-1, with 8 bases aligning to TRBD2. V gave up 4 bases and J gave up 2 bases; unmatched junction bases: 4. Germline V gene sequence: CDR1 SGHRS, CDR2 YFSETQ. The CDR3 length is 14 residues. The CDR3 sequence is CASSRGGPQETQYF. The DNA for the CDR3 is TGCGCCAGCAGCCGGGGGGGGCCTCAAGAGACCCAGTACTTC.

The genes are TRBV11-1 and TRBJ2-5; a weak D match, TRBD1 (5 bases). There are 16 residues in the CDR3. The V end was cut by 1 base, the J end by 0 bases, with 12 bases between. Germline lookup yields CDR1 SGHAT and CDR2 FQDESV (reference sequence). The CDR3 spells CASSLGQTEYQETQYF. The CDR3 DNA is TGTGCCAGCAGCTTAGGCCAGACAGAGTACCAAGAGACCCAGTACTTC.

This clone rates as medium-sized. The chain uses TRBV29-1 and TRBJ2-2; perhaps TRBD2 as D (7 bases). The CDR3 has 13 residues. Germline loops: CDR1 SQVTM, CDR2 ANQGSEA. With 4 bases removed from V and 7 bases from J, the gap between germline ends came to 13 bases. As DNA, the CDR3 is TGCAGCGTTGTTGGGGGGGCAAGCGGGGAGCTGTTTTTT. It translates to CSVVGGASGELFF.

Only a few counts were recorded for this clone. The germline gene is not matched at one end of the junction; a read error may be the cause. The rearrangement uses TRBV6-5 and TRBJ2-5; TRBD2 might be the D (6 bases). Germline loops: CDR1 MNHEY, CDR2 SVGAGI. The CDR3 totals 13 residues. The CDR3 coding sequence is TGTGTATCCGGGACTCCAAACCAGGAGACCCAGTACTTC. Its protein product is CVSGTPNQETQYF.

The gene calls are TRBV27 and TRBJ1-1; D ambiguous. The length of the CDR3 is 15 residues. The V gene lost 4 bases and the J gene lost 4 bases, with 16 bases spanning the gap. Germline values: CDR1 MNHEY, CDR2 SMNVEV (reference sequence). Here the CDR3 reads CASSSLEAGSTEAFF. For the CDR3, the DNA is TGTGCCAGCAGTTCTCTAGAGGCTGGAAGCACTGAAGCTTTCTTT.

The rearrangement uses TRBV6-4 and TRBJ2-7, with TRBD1 identical over 11 bases. The CDR3 covers 14 residues. V was clipped by 6 bases and J by 5 bases; unmatched bases: 6. Per germline, CDR1 MRHNA and CDR2 SNTAGT. The CDR3 loop reads CASSPGTGGDEQYF. CDR3 in DNA: TGTGCCAGCAGCCCCGGGACAGGGGGGGACGAGCAGTACTTC.

The J gene is TRBJ2-2, the V gene TRBV5-8, with D hard to call. The germline V gene has CDR1 SGHTS and CDR2 YDEGEE. This CDR3 contains 15 residues. Trimming shortened V by 4 bases and J by 0 bases, and 10 bases separated the two germline ends. CDR3 DNA sequence: TGTGCCAGCAGCCCAGGATTCTCGAACACCGGGGAGCTGTTTTTT. Translation: CASSPGFSNTGELFF.

This rearrangement joins TRBV14 to TRBJ1-2, with a weak D call TRBD1 (6 bases). The CDR3 consists of 13 residues. The germline V gene has CDR1 SGHDN and CDR2 FVKESK. V was cut by 4 bases and J by 7 bases, with 13 bases left in between. DNA for the CDR3: TGTGCCAGCAGCCCCTCCCCGGGGGCTGGCTACACCTTC. It encodes CASSPSPGAGYTF.

V and J are TRBV19 and TRBJ2-7; 7 bases map to TRBD1. CDR1 LNHDA and CDR2 SQIVND come from the germline V gene (reference sequence). Trimming at V came to 10 bases and at J to 3 bases, leaving 15 bases not matched to a gene. This CDR3 has 15 amino acids. The CDR3 is CATTSGQRGFYEQYF. The CDR3 bases are TGTGCCACGACCTCGGGACAGAGAGGGTTCTACGAGCAGTACTTC.

The genes are TRBV7-2 and TRBJ2-1; the D gene is possibly TRBD2 (6 bases). The CDR3 loop spans 13 amino acids. Germline CDR1 is SGHTA and CDR2 is FQGNSA. Trimming removed 1 base from V and 9 bases from J, with 10 bases in between. Here the CDR3 DNA reads TGTGCCAGCAGCTTAGGCGGGGTACTTGAGCAGTTCTTC. Its protein is CASSLGGVLEQFF.